This T cell receptor beta chain was sequenced for a study of blood T cell repertoires in COVID-19. In germline, CDR1 is MNHEY, CDR2 SVGEGT. Trimming took 2 bases from V and 1 from J; bases not matched to a gene: 3. The CDR3 sequence is 16 residues long. Libraries were prepared by immunoSEQ multiplex PCR; TCRdb keeps only in-frame clonotypes and omits some of them. The sample includes tens of thousands of clones, 85% of them seen just once. Sequencing was performed on peripheral blood. The chain uses TRBV6-2 or TRBV6-3 and TRBJ1-1; TRBD1 aligns across 11 bases. The receptor comes from a man older than 75 with acute or convalescent COVID-19. In DNA, the CDR3 is TGTGCCAGCAGTTACGGGGGACAGGGGGAGAACACTGAAGCTTTCTTT. It yields the protein CASSYGGQGENTEAFF.